Below, one TCR beta chain is given with its context. For genomic DNA, unsorted samples relied on approximately 100 million PBMCs. This specimen belongs to a study of shared clonotypes between healthy human individuals. Germline CDR1 SGHTA, CDR2 FQGTGA. The CDR3 has 15 amino acids. V shed 1 base and J 8 bases; nucleotides not matched to a gene: 7. Assay used: immunoSEQ multiplex PCR; TCRdb lists only in-frame clones, some missing. The sample contains fewer than 500,000 clones, roughly 79% of which appear only once. This TCR was sampled from a woman aged 40 to 50 in good health. Some clones in this sample may be carry-over from other donors' samples. The rearrangement links TRBV7-3 to TRBJ2-1; 8 bases match TRBD2. Sequencing was performed on PBMCs. CDR3 nucleotide sequence: TGTGCCAGCAGCTTAAACGGGAGGGCCTGGGATGAGCAGTTCTTC. Amino acids: CASSLNGRAWDEQFF.